This paragraph covers one TCR beta chain sequence. The source of the sample is a study of identical twins. TCRdb ran MiXCR on the 5' RACE reads and lists one entry per CDR3 protein. The top ten hold 0.98% of the sample, which has 690,000 or so distinct CDR3 sequences, around 8.6% seen once. The V segment lost 2 bases and the J segment 0 bases; nucleotides outside the gene matches: 6. The CDR3 runs to 17 residues. The germline V gene has CDR1 SGHTA and CDR2 FQGNSA. This sample also appeared in a second study, on yellow fever vaccine responses in identical twins.

The chain carries TRBV7-2 and TRBJ2-1; 8 bases are shared with TRBD2. The clonotype comes from a woman aged 18-29 years in good health. Sequencing was carried out using PBMCs. CDR3 amino acids: CASSLITSGSSYNEQFF. CDR3 in DNA: TGTGCCAGCAGCTTAATAACTAGCGGAAGCTCCTACAATGAGCAGTTCTTC.